This T cell receptor (beta chain) was recovered during a study of blood T cell repertoires in COVID-19. Study at large: T cells, B-cell-depleted T cells, or PBMCs provided the cDNA or gDNA that served as material.

The germline V gene encodes CDR1 SNHLY and CDR2 FYNNEI. V trimming: 4 bases; J trimming: 4 bases; junction bases outside the gene matches: 11. The CDR3 sequence is 17 residues long. TCRdb's copy holds only in-frame clones and misses some; the assay was immunoSEQ multiplex PCR. The sample records about 150,000 clones, roughly 90% being singletons. The sequenced sample was PBMCs or T cells enriched from blood (not recorded which). This rearrangement joins TRBV2 to TRBJ1-1, with TRBD1 identical over 11 bases. This TCR was recovered from a woman aged 45-59 years who had recovered from COVID-19. CDR3 residues: CASSGLGDRGRGTEAFF. In nucleotides, the CDR3 is TGTGCCAGCAGTGGATTGGGGGACAGGGGGAGAGGCACTGAAGCTTTCTTT.